This TCR beta chain is from a study of T cell changes during pregnancy in multiple sclerosis (dated by TCRdb to the late 2010s). Study-level background: Changes in the T cell repertoire over the course of pregnancy were examined in this study in women with multiple sclerosis.

Turning to this clone: Its binding antigen is unknown. No base qualities exist here, and no much larger clone lies one base off it.

Preparation of the library involved the immunoSEQ multiplex PCR assay. This immuneACCESS table, as held by TCRdb, lists in-frame sequences with V and J called but not all clones. Of the missing ones, under half trace to an unresolved V gene in checked studies; the others have no known cause. Within this sample are some 70,000 clones, with around 92% of them counted one time only. Around 1.5% of the sample belongs to the ten largest clones. The junction carries 15 bases between V and J, which are trimmed by 0 bases and 4 bases respectively. Reading the germline V gene (reference sequence) gives CDR1 LNHNV and CDR2 YYDKDF. Measured from the cysteine to the phenylalanine, the CDR3 is 17 residues long. Kept here is only the CDR3 DNA, which spans 51 bases and is read in frame from base 1.

Rearrangement joined TRBV15 to TRBJ2-2, and TRBD2 may be the D gene, going by 7 matching bases. The receptor's source is a female donor in good health, enrolled as a control in a pregnancy study. The starting material was peripheral blood, obtained in the second trimester of pregnancy. CDR3 reads: CATSRDIYREGTGELFF. The DNA sequence is TGTGCCACCAGCAGAGATATTTACAGGGAGGGCACCGGGGAGCTGTTTTTT.